The source of this TCR beta chain is a study of shared clonotypes between healthy human individuals. Investigators divided CD4+ cells into CD45RA+ naive and CD45RA-negative memory subsets. Sequenced by immunoSEQ multiplex PCR; TCRdb stores in-frame clones only, minus some. The data hold hundreds of thousands of clones, with less than 85% observed a single time. The source is a woman in her 30s in good health. The sample comprised memory CD4+ T cells sorted from blood. The subset: CD45RA-negative fraction.

CDR3: CASSRSTSYNSPLHF. The CDR3 DNA reads as TGTGCCAGCAGCCGCTCAACCTCCTATAATTCACCCCTCCACTTT. V is TRBV11-2 and J is TRBJ1-6; D is undetermined. V lost 5 bases and J lost 0, with 8 bases in between. Germline V gene data show CDR1 as SGHAT and CDR2 as FQNNGV. The CDR3 length is 15 residues. The variable domain in full, completed from reference TRBV11-2 and TRBJ1-6, reads EAGVAQSPRYKIIEKRQSVAFWCNPISGHATLYWYQQILGQGPKLLIQFQNNGVVDDSQLPKDRFSAERLKGVDSTLKIQPAKLEDSAVYLCASSRSTSYNSPLHFGNGTRLTVT.